These 14 T cell receptor beta chains were sequenced from one sample in a study of CD8+ T cells in alopecia areata. Isolated RNA was reverse transcribed into cDNA used as the sequencing template. The repertoire was sequenced with immunoSEQ multiplex PCR; TCRdb's copy has only in-frame clones and lacks some. The repertoire has around 140,000 clones, 51% of them found once; the top ten carry approximately 0.99%. Sequenced here: CD4+ T cells sorted from blood, sampled at week 0. The receptors come from a human donor with alopecia areata.

This rearrangement joins TRBV19 to TRBJ2-3; D ambiguous. The CDR3 is 15 residues long. In germline, CDR1 is LNHDA, CDR2 SQIVND (reference sequence). V shed 6 bases and J shed 1 base, with 14 bases lying between them. The CDR3 sequence: CASSTSPQGTDTQYF. Written as DNA, the CDR3 is TGTGCCAGTAGCACCAGCCCCCAGGGCACAGATACGCAGTATTTT.

CDR3 in DNA: TGTGCCCTGGGGACAGGGACTTCGAGCTACACCTTC. Protein sequence: CALGTGTSSYTF. This chain joins TRBV28 and TRBJ1-2; 9 bases match TRBD1. Germline V gene lookup returns CDR1 MDHEN and CDR2 SYDVKM. This CDR3 is built from 12 residues. The V and J ends lost 11 bases and 9 bases, in that order; junction bases with no gene match: 10.

The chain has TRBV29-1 and TRBJ2-1; D is uncertain. V was cut by 3 bases and J by 4 bases, with 7 bases left in between. The V gene's germline CDR1 is SQVTM and CDR2 ANQGSEA. This CDR3 has 12 residues. CDR3 loop: CSVDQNYNEQFF. CDR3 DNA sequence: TGCAGCGTTGATCAGAATTACAATGAGCAGTTCTTC.

The J gene is TRBJ2-1, the V gene TRBV2; D remains unclear. The V gene's germline CDR1 is SNHLY and CDR2 FYNNEI. Trimming shortened V by 8 bases and J by 5 bases, and 7 bases separated the two germline ends. The CDR3 spans 11 residues. This CDR3 is CASGEHNEQFF. CDR3 coding DNA: TGTGCCAGCGGGGAACACAATGAGCAGTTCTTC.

This sequence joins TRBV11-2 and TRBJ2-7, with 9 bases aligning to TRBD2. The CDR3 consists of 15 residues. Germline V lookup: CDR1 SGHAT, CDR2 FQNNGV. V was clipped by 5 bases and J by 7 bases; unmatched bases: 12. The CDR3 DNA reads as TGTGCCAGCAGCCCCAGGACTAGCGCTACGGAGGAGCAGTACTTC. Protein sequence: CASSPRTSATEEQYF.

The chain employs TRBV29-1 and TRBJ2-5; D might be TRBD1 (6 bases). V was shortened by 4 bases and J by 4 bases, with 10 bases between the two germline ends. Germline CDR1 and CDR2: SQVTM and ANQGSEA. The CDR3 runs 12 residues. DNA of the CDR3: TGCAGCGTTGTGGCCAGGGGAGAGACCCAGTACTTC. It codes for CSVVARGETQYF.

This sequence joins TRBV25-1 and TRBJ1-2; tentatively, D is TRBD1 (6 bases). V lost 6 bases to trimming and J lost 2 bases, with 16 bases between them. The germline gives CDR1 MGHDK, CDR2 SYGVNS. The CDR3 runs to 15 residues. The CDR3 protein is CASSRGGSDNYGYTF. The CDR3 coding sequence is TGTGCCAGCAGCAGAGGGGGGTCCGACAACTATGGCTACACCTTC.

This clone was detected once. The CDR3, as DNA: TGTGCCCTGGAAACCCAACGCGCAGTCTCCTGGGGCGAGCAGTACTTC. It yields the protein CALETQRAVSWGEQYF. V gene TRBV30 combines with J gene TRBJ2-7; D not certain. The CDR3 totals 16 residues. Germline loops: CDR1 GTSNPN, CDR2 SVGIG (reference sequence). The germline V and J ends were trimmed by 8 bases and 6 bases, with 29 bases remaining between them.

The J gene is TRBJ1-1, the V gene TRBV30; D call uncertain. Germline-derived CDR1 and CDR2 are GTSNPN and SVGIG (reference sequence). CDR3 length: 15 residues. Trimming removed 1 base at V and 2 bases at J, with 14 bases between. The CDR3 loop is CAWSGRTRFNTEAFF. In nucleotides, the CDR3 is TGTGCCTGGAGTGGAAGGACGAGATTCAACACTGAAGCTTTCTTT.

The chain employs TRBV30 and TRBJ1-5, with a tentative D call TRBD1 (5 bases). The germline CDR1 and CDR2 sequences are GTSNPN and SVGIG (reference sequence). Trimming left V 2 bases short and J 7 bases short, with 12 bases between. The CDR3 contains 13 residues. CDR3 coding DNA: TGTGCCTGGAGTAGGGCAGGGAACCAGCCCCAGCATTTT. Its protein product is CAWSRAGNQPQHF.

A few counts support this clone. This sequence joins TRBV29-1 and TRBJ2-1; D ambiguous. The V gene's germline CDR1 is SQVTM and CDR2 ANQGSEA. This CDR3 has 11 residues. The germline V and J ends were trimmed by 4 bases and 10 bases, with 11 bases remaining between them. CDR3 sequence: CSVAQREEQFF. In DNA, the CDR3 is TGCAGCGTTGCCCAACGAGAAGAGCAGTTCTTC.

Note on this clone: The junction shows a germline mismatch at one end, possibly a read error. J is TRBJ2-3 and V is TRBV6-5, with 12 bases matching TRBD1. CDR1 and CDR2 (germline): MNHEY, SVGAGI. The CDR3 runs 15 residues. The CDR3 sequence: CASSSGTGGTDTQYF. The CDR3 nucleotides are TGTGCCAGCAGTTCAGGGACAGGGGGCACGGATACGCAGTATTTT.

V usage is TRBV29-1 and J usage is TRBJ2-7, with a weak D call TRBD1 (5 bases). The CDR3 totals 13 residues. V gave up 6 bases and J gave up 2 bases, with 14 bases separating them. Germline V gene data show CDR1 as SQVTM and CDR2 as ANQGSEA. CDR3: CSVARVGTYEQYF. DNA for the CDR3: TGCAGCGTGGCCAGGGTGGGAACCTACGAGCAGTACTTC.

The chain is built from TRBV15 and TRBJ1-2; TRBD1 matches 9 bases. V lost 1 base, J lost 4 bases, and 4 bases stayed unmatched. The germline gives CDR1 LNHNV, CDR2 YYDKDF (reference sequence). The CDR3 is 15 amino acids. The CDR3 reads CATSRGTGERYGYTF. In nucleotides, the CDR3 is TGTGCCACCAGCAGAGGGACAGGGGAGCGCTATGGCTACACCTTC.